The 28 T cell receptor beta chains in this list originate from one sample, sequenced in a study of shared clonotypes between healthy human individuals. Profiled with immunoSEQ multiplex PCR; TCRdb holds only in-frame clones, not every one. Of 2 million to 3 million clones listed, approximately 93% are singletons. Sequenced input: naive CD4+ T cells from PBMCs. Described subset: CD45RA+ positively selected. The source of these receptors is a man between 18 and 35 years old in good health. Some clones in this sample may be carry-over from other donors' samples.

This chain uses TRBV29-1 with TRBJ1-4; possibly TRBD1 for D (5 bases). V was cut by 4 bases and J by 7 bases, with 13 bases left in between. From germline, CDR1 is SQVTM and CDR2 ANQGSEA. The CDR3 totals 13 residues. CDR3 nucleotides: TGCAGCGTTGGGGAAGTCGGGGGTGAAAAACTGTTTTTT. Amino acid sequence: CSVGEVGGEKLFF.

This clone has a single count. The V gene is TRBV6-6, the J gene TRBJ2-2; D gene uncertain. Between the trimmed V and J ends, which lost 2 bases and 1 base, there was a span of 5 bases. This CDR3 has 14 amino acids. The germline V gene encodes CDR1 MNHNY and CDR2 SVGAGI (reference sequence). In DNA, the CDR3 is TGTGCCAGCAGTTACAGGGTGAACACCGGGGAGCTGTTTTTT. This translates into CASSYRVNTGELFF.

The rearrangement joins TRBV10-3 to TRBJ2-7, with a tentative D call TRBD2 (6 bases). The CDR3 extends over 14 amino acids. The germline V gene encodes CDR1 ENHRY and CDR2 SYGVKD. Trimming shortened V by 3 bases and J by 3 bases, and 12 bases separated the two germline ends. Written as DNA, the CDR3 is TGTGCCATCAGTGAAATAGCGGTAATCTACGAGCAGTACTTC. It encodes CAISEIAVIYEQYF.

The chain has TRBV5-1 and TRBJ2-7; D not certain. With 4 bases removed from V and 0 bases from J, the gap between germline ends came to 8 bases. Germline V lookup: CDR1 SGHRS, CDR2 YFSETQ. This CDR3 has 13 residues. CDR3 sequence: CASSEQISYEQYF. DNA for the CDR3: TGCGCCAGCAGCGAACAGATCTCCTACGAGCAGTACTTC.

CDR3 sequence (DNA): TGTGCCAGCAGCAGTTCCGGGACTGTCGACAATGAGCAGTTCTTC. Protein product: CASSSSGTVDNEQFF. This chain joins TRBV9 and TRBJ2-1; D might be TRBD2 (6 bases). Germline loops: CDR1 SGDLS, CDR2 YYNGEE. V lost 4 bases to trimming and J lost 5 bases, with 16 bases between them. The CDR3 has 15 residues.

V and J are TRBV4-2 and TRBJ1-5; D is unclear. V lost 3 bases to trimming and J lost 2 bases, with 8 bases between them. The CDR3 has 14 residues. Germline CDR1 is LGHNA and CDR2 is YNFKEQ. CDR3 nucleotide sequence: TGTGCCAGCAGCCAGGAGTCGGGCAATCAGCCCCAGCATTTT. Translated, it gives CASSQESGNQPQHF.

The rearrangement uses TRBV18 and TRBJ1-4; 7 positions match TRBD1. Germline V gene lookup returns CDR1 KGHSH and CDR2 LQKENI. V gave up 10 bases and J gave up 5 bases; unmatched junction bases: 10. The CDR3 contains 14 residues. CDR3 loop: CATARQGGNEKLFF. In DNA, the CDR3 is TGTGCCACAGCTAGACAGGGTGGAAATGAAAAACTGTTTTTT.

On this clone itself: Other DNA sequences of this sample code for an identical CDR3. The chain is built from TRBV5-1 and TRBJ2-3, with D uncertain. Germline CDR1 SGHRS, CDR2 YFSETQ. This CDR3 has 14 amino acids. V was trimmed by 1 base and J by 2 bases, leaving 8 bases between them. CDR3 nucleotide sequence: TGCGCCAGCAGCTTGCTGGCAACCACAGATACGCAGTATTTT. Its translation is CASSLLATTDTQYF.

The chain joins TRBV28 to TRBJ1-2; no firm D call. This CDR3 has 16 amino acids. Deletions cut 4 bases from V and 1 base from J, with 16 bases between. Germline values: CDR1 MDHEN, CDR2 SYDVKM. The CDR3 is CASSSSSSLYNYGYTF. The CDR3 nucleotides read TGTGCCAGCAGTTCCTCTTCGTCCCTCTATAACTATGGCTACACCTTC.

The chain carries TRBV7-9 and TRBJ1-2; D uncertain. The CDR3 has 16 residues. Trimming stripped 4 bases from V and 6 bases from J, with 21 bases between. CDR1 and CDR2 (germline): SEHNR, FQNEAQ (reference sequence). CDR3 sequence: CASSSTLGLGEDGYTF. CDR3 bases: TGTGCCAGCAGCTCAACGCTAGGCCTCGGGGAGGATGGCTACACCTTC.

V is TRBV7-6 and J is TRBJ2-5, with no clear D. The CDR3 has 12 amino acids. With 5 bases removed from V and 3 bases from J, the gap between germline ends came to 7 bases. Looked up from germline, CDR1 is SGHVS and CDR2 is FNYEAQ. The DNA for the CDR3 is TGTGCCAGCAGCCCCCGAAAAGAGACCCAGTACTTC. Amino acid sequence: CASSPRKETQYF.

This chain uses TRBV7-9 with TRBJ2-5; a weak D match, TRBD2 (5 bases). V was shortened by 4 bases and J by 0 bases, with 15 bases between the two germline ends. The CDR3 contains 16 residues. Germline V CDR1 and CDR2: SEHNR, FQNEAQ (reference sequence). The CDR3: CASSSPSGGDQETQYF. In nucleotides, the CDR3 is TGTGCCAGCAGCTCCCCTTCCGGAGGTGACCAAGAGACCCAGTACTTC.

The V and J genes are TRBV9 and TRBJ2-1; 12 bases align to TRBD2. CDR3 length equals 16 residues. The V and J ends lost 4 bases and 8 bases, in that order; junction bases with no gene match: 10. Germline V lookup: CDR1 SGDLS, CDR2 YYNGEE. The DNA for the CDR3 is TGTGCCAGCAGCAGACGGACTAGCGGGGAGGGGCATGAGCAGTTCTTC. It specifies CASSRRTSGEGHEQFF.

The gene calls are TRBV6-6 and TRBJ2-7; D possibly corresponds to TRBD2 (5 bases). Germline V gene lookup returns CDR1 MNHNY and CDR2 SVGAGI (reference sequence). The CDR3 is 15 amino acids. V was pared by 0 bases and J by 0 bases, with 9 bases between. The chain's CDR3 is CASSYSAGYSYEQYF. CDR3 bases: TGTGCCAGCAGTTACTCTGCGGGCTACTCCTACGAGCAGTACTTC.

This rearrangement joins TRBV28 to TRBJ1-5, with 7 positions matching TRBD1. After removal of 5 bases from V and 4 bases from J, the junction contained 5 bases not matched to a gene. Germline V gives CDR1 MDHEN, CDR2 SYDVKM. CDR3 length: 14 residues. DNA for the CDR3: TGTGCCAGCAGTAAGGGACAGCGGAATCAGCCCCAGCATTTT. It yields the protein CASSKGQRNQPQHF.

The chain employs TRBV18 and TRBJ1-1; D gene uncertain. Trimming took off 0 bases at V and 0 bases at J, with 8 bases between the two ends. The CDR3 is 15 amino acids. Germline CDR1 reads KGHSH; CDR2 reads LQKENI. The CDR3 sequence is CASSPPGSMNTEAFF. For the CDR3, the DNA is TGTGCCAGCTCACCACCGGGCAGTATGAACACTGAAGCTTTCTTT. Full variable domain (rest looked up from reference TRBV18 and TRBJ1-1): NAGVMQNPRHLVRRRGQEARLRCSPMKGHSHVYWYRQLPEEGLKFMVYLQKENIIDESGMPKERFSAEFPKEGPSILRIQQVVRGDSAAYFCASSPPGSMNTEAFFGQGTRLTVV.

The V and J genes are TRBV7-8 and TRBJ2-3, with D hard to call. Trimming cost V 0 bases and J 0 bases, with 10 bases left between them. Germline V gives CDR1 SGHVS, CDR2 FQNEAQ. The CDR3 loop spans 16 amino acids. In DNA, the CDR3 is TGTGCCAGCAGCTTAGCGGGCGGTACTAGCACAGATACGCAGTATTTT. As protein: CASSLAGGTSTDTQYF.

This chain joins TRBV28 and TRBJ2-3; D is perhaps TRBD2 (6 bases). This CDR3 has 15 amino acids. V was clipped by 8 bases and J by 4 bases, with 19 bases between them. CDR1 and CDR2 from the germline V gene are MDHEN and SYDVKM. The CDR3: CASFAGRVRSDTQYF. The CDR3 nucleotides read TGTGCCAGCTTCGCGGGACGGGTCCGCTCAGATACGCAGTATTTT.

This clone was detected a few times. The genes are TRBV10-3 and TRBJ1-1, with D possibly being TRBD1 (6 bases). CDR1 is ENHRY and CDR2 is SYGVKD in the germline V gene. Trimming left V 4 bases short and J 3 bases short, with 12 bases between. The CDR3 is made up of 14 amino acids. The CDR3 DNA reads TGTGCCATCAGTGCCTACAGGGAGGACACTGAAGCTTTCTTT. It translates to CAISAYREDTEAFF.

This clone came up once. CDR3 amino acids: CASRTRGRYGYTF. CDR3 nucleotide sequence: TGTGCCAGCAGAACCAGGGGGCGTTATGGCTACACCTTC. J is TRBJ1-2 and V is TRBV28; 8 bases fit TRBD1. The germline CDR1 and CDR2 sequences are MDHEN and SYDVKM. V shed 6 bases, J shed 5 bases, and the junction held 5 bases outside the gene matches. This CDR3 has 13 residues.

The chain joins TRBV5-1 to TRBJ1-2; D gene uncertain. The ends were cut back, 1 base at V and 5 bases at J, with 12 bases in the middle. In germline, CDR1 is SGHRS, CDR2 YFSETQ. The CDR3 is 14 residues long. The CDR3 sequence: CASSLLTGSYGYTF. The DNA for the CDR3 is TGCGCCAGCAGCTTGCTCACGGGTAGTTATGGCTACACCTTC.

The chain is built from TRBV7-8 and TRBJ2-4, with no clear D. The germline CDR1 and CDR2 sequences are SGHVS and FQNEAQ. The CDR3 covers 17 residues. V was shortened by 1 base and J by 0 bases, with 13 bases between the two germline ends. CDR3 DNA: TGTGCCAGCAGCTTAGTTTGGCAAATGAGAGCCAAAAACATTCAGTACTTC. Protein sequence: CASSLVWQMRAKNIQYF. Using reference TRBV7-8 and TRBJ2-4 for the parts outside the CDR3, the full variable domain is GAGVSQSPRYKVAKRGQDVALRCDPISGHVSLFWYQQALGQGPEFLTYFQNEAQLDKSGLPSDRFFAERPEGSVSTLKIQRTQQEDSAVYLCASSLVWQMRAKNIQYFGAGTRLSVL.

The V gene is TRBV5-1, the J gene TRBJ1-1, with D tentatively TRBD1 (6 bases). Trimming removed 4 bases from V and 3 bases from J, with 16 bases in between. Germline CDR1 reads SGHRS; CDR2 reads YFSETQ. This CDR3 comprises 15 residues. The CDR3 loop reads CASSLNRVTDTEAFF. In DNA form, the CDR3 reads TGCGCCAGCAGCCTTAACAGGGTTACGGACACTGAAGCTTTCTTT.

The gene calls are TRBV28 and TRBJ2-3; the match to TRBD2 covers 12 bases. The CDR3 has 21 residues. The J segment lost 0 bases and the V segment lost 11 bases, leaving 24 bases of the junction unmatched. Looked up from germline, CDR1 is MDHEN and CDR2 is SYDVKM. CDR3 sequence (DNA): TGTGCCTCTAACAGGGGGAGACCGGGACTAGCGGGCCTGAGGAGCACAGATACGCAGTATTTT. It yields the protein CASNRGRPGLAGLRSTDTQYF.

This chain links TRBV5-1 with TRBJ2-1; 10 nucleotides match TRBD2. This CDR3 contains 17 residues. Germline V gives CDR1 SGHRS, CDR2 YFSETQ. With 4 bases clipped from V and 6 bases from J, the junction kept 13 bases outside the gene matches. DNA of the CDR3: TGCGCCAGCAGCCGAACACCTCCGGGACTAGCGCGCAATGAGCAGTTCTTC. Translation gives CASSRTPPGLARNEQFF.

The rearrangement links TRBV4-3 to TRBJ2-1; no clear D. The CDR3 has 16 amino acids. V lost 1 base and J 0 bases, leaving 10 bases between the germline ends. CDR1 and CDR2 from the germline V gene are LGHNA and YSLEER. The CDR3 loop is CASSQVLADSYNEQFF. For the CDR3, the DNA is TGCGCCAGCAGCCAAGTATTGGCAGACTCCTACAATGAGCAGTTCTTC.

The CDR3 sequence: CASSRLTGKFRNEQFF. The CDR3 DNA sequence: TGTGCCAGCAGCCGGTTGACAGGGAAGTTTCGCAATGAGCAGTTCTTC. This chain uses TRBV5-5 with TRBJ2-1, with TRBD1 matching over 7 bases. There are 16 residues in the CDR3. The V gene's germline CDR1 is SGHKS and CDR2 YYEKEE (reference sequence). The junction had 13 bases not matched to a gene; V was cut back by 4 bases and J by 6 bases.

This clone was counted once. This chain uses TRBV5-5 with TRBJ1-3; D ambiguous. Trimming pared 4 bases from V and 0 bases from J, leaving 17 bases between. Germline CDR1 SGHKS, CDR2 YYEKEE (reference sequence). There are 17 residues in the CDR3. The CDR3 DNA follows: TGTGCCAGCAGCCCCGGCCCCGGACTGACCTCTGGAAACACCATATATTTT. As protein: CASSPGPGLTSGNTIYF.